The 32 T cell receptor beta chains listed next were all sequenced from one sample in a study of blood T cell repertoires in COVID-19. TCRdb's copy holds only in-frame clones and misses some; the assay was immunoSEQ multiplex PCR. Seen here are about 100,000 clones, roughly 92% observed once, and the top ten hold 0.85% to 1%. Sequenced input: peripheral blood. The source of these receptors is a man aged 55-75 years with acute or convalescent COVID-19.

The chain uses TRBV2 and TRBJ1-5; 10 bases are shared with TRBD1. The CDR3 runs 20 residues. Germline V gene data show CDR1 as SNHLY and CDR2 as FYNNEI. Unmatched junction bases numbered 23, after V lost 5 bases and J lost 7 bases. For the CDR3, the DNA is TGTGCCAGCAGTCAAACTCGAGGGACAGGGGATATTCCCTCTCAACAGCCCCAGCATTTT. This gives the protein CASSQTRGTGDIPSQQPQHF.

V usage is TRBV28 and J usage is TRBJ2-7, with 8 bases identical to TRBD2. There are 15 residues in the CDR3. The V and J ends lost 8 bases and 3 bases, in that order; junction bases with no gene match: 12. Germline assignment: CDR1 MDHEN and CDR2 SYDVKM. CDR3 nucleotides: TGTGCCAGCCGCGACCACGGGAGGGTGGGCTACGAGCAGTACTTC. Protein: CASRDHGRVGYEQYF.

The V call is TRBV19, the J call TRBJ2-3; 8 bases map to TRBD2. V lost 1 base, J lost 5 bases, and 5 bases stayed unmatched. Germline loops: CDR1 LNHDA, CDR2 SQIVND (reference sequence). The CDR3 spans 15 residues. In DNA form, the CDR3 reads TGTGCCAGTAGTATAGCGGGAGGGCCGGGAGATACGCAGTATTTT. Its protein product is CASSIAGGPGDTQYF.

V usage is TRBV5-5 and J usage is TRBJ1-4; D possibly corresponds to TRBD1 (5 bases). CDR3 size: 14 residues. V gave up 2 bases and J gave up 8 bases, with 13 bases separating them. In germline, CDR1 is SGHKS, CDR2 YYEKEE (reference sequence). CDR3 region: CASSLSGSGEKLFF. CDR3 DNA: TGTGCCAGCAGCTTATCCGGTTCAGGGGAAAAACTGTTTTTT.

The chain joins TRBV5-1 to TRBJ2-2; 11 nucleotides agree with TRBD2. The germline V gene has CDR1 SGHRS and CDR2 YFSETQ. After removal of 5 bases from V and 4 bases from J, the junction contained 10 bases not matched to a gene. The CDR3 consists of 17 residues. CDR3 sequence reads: CASSIYSGRATTGELFF. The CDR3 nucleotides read TGCGCCAGCAGTATCTATAGCGGGAGGGCGACCACCGGGGAGCTGTTTTTT.

In DNA form, the CDR3 reads TGTGCCAGCAGCTTAACGTCAGGGGTCGGTGGCTACACCTTC. Residues: CASSLTSGVGGYTF. V and J are TRBV7-3 and TRBJ1-2; TRBD1 might be the D (6 bases). Trimming took off 0 bases at V and 7 bases at J, with 12 bases between the two ends. CDR1 SGHTA and CDR2 FQGTGA come from the germline V gene. The CDR3 totals 14 residues.

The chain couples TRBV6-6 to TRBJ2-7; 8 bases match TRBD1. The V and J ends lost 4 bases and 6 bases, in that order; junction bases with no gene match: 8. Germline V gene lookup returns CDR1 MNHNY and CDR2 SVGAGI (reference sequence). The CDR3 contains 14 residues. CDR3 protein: CASSFTTGAGEQYF. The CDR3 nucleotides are TGTGCCAGCAGTTTCACGACAGGGGCAGGCGAGCAGTACTTC.

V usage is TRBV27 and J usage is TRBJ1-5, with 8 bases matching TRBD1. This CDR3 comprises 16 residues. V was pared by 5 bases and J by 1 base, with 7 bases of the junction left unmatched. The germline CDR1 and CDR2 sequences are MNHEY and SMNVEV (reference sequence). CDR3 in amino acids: CASSLRGPGSNQPQHF. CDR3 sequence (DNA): TGTGCCAGCAGTCTCAGGGGGCCTGGGAGCAATCAGCCCCAGCATTTT.

The CDR3 sequence is CASSPTGDAYGYTF. Here the CDR3 DNA reads TGTGCCAGCAGCCCGACAGGGGATGCCTATGGCTACACCTTC. This rearrangement joins TRBV6-5 to TRBJ1-2, with 8 bases lining up with TRBD1. V lost 6 bases, J lost 4 bases, and 7 bases stayed unmatched. The V gene's germline CDR1 is MNHEY and CDR2 SVGAGI. The CDR3 length is 14 residues.

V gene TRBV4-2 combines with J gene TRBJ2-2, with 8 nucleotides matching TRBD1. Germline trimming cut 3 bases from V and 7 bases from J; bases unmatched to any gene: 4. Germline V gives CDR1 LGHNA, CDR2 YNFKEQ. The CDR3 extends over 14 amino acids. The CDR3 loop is CASSQDREVGELFF. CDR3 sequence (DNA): TGTGCCAGCAGCCAGGACAGGGAGGTCGGGGAGCTGTTTTTT.

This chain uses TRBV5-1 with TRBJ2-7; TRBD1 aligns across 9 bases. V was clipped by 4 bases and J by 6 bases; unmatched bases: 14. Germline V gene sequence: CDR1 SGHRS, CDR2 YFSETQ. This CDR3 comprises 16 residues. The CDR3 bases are TGCGCCAGCAGCGTGGACCCCCGGGACAGGGTGACCGAGCAGTACTTC. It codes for CASSVDPRDRVTEQYF.

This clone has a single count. In DNA form, the CDR3 reads TGTGCCAGCAGGGGGACAGGGCCGAATCAGCCCCAGCATTTT. Translating gives CASRGTGPNQPQHF. The rearrangement links TRBV25-1 to TRBJ1-5; 9 bases are shared with TRBD1. Germline V lookup: CDR1 MGHDK, CDR2 SYGVNS. This CDR3 contains 14 residues. V shed 6 bases and J 4 bases; nucleotides not matched to a gene: 4.

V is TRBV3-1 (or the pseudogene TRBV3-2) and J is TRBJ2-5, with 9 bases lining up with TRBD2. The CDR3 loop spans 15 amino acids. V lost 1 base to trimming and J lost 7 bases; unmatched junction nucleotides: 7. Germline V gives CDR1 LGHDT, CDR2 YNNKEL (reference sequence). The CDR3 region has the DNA TGTGCCAGCAGCCAAGGCGGGAGGGCCGGTCGGACCCAGTACTTC. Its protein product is CASSQGGRAGRTQYF.

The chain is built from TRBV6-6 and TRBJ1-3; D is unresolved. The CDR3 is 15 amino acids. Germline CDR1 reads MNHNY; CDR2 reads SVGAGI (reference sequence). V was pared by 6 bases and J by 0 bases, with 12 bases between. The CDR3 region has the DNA TGTGCCAGCAGCCACGGGAGCAGCTCTGGAAACACCATATATTTT. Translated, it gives CASSHGSSSGNTIYF.

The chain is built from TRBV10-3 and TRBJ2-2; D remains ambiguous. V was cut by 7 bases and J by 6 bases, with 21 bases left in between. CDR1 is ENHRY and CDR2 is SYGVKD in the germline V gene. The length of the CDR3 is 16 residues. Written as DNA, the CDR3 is TGTGCCATCACCGAGCAGGTGCAGGTACCCTCCGGGGAGCTGTTTTTT. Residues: CAITEQVQVPSGELFF.

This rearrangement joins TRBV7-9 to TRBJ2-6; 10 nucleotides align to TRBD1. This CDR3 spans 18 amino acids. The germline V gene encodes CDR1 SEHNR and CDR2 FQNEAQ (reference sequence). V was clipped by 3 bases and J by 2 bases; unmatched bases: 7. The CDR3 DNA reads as TGTGCCAGCAGCTTCCCGGGACAGGGGAGGGCTGGGGCCAACGTCCTGACTTTC. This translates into CASSFPGQGRAGANVLTF.

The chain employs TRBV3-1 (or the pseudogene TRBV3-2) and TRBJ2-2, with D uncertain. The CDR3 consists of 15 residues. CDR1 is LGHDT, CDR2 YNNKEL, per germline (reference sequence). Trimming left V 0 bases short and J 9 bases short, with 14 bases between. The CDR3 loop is CASSQDWSDGRELFF. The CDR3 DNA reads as TGTGCCAGCAGCCAAGATTGGAGCGATGGCAGGGAGCTGTTTTTT.

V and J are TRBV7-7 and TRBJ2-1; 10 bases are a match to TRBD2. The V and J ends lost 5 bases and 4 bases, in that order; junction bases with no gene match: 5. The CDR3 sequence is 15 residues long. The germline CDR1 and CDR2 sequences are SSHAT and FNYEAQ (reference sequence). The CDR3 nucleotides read TGTGCCAGCAGCCTTAATAGCGGGAGGTACAATGAGCAGTTCTTC. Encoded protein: CASSLNSGRYNEQFF. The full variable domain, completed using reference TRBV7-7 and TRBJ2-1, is GAGVSQSPRYKVTKRGQDVTLRCDPISSHATLYWYQQALGQGPEFLTYFNYEAQPDKSGLPSDRFSAERPEGSISTLTIQRTEQRDSAMYRCASSLNSGRYNEQFFGPGTRLTVL.

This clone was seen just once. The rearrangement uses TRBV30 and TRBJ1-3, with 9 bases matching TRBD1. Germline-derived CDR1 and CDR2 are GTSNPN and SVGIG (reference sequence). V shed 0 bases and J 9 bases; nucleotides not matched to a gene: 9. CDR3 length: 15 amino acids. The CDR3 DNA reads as TGTGCCTGGAGTGTACCGGGACAGGGTTATGGCACCATATATTTT. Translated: CAWSVPGQGYGTIYF.

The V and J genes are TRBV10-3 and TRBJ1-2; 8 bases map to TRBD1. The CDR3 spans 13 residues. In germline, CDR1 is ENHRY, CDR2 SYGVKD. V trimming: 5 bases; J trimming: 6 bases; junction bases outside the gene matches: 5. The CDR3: CAISRSDRDGYTF. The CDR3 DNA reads TGTGCCATCAGTCGCTCGGACAGGGATGGCTACACCTTC.

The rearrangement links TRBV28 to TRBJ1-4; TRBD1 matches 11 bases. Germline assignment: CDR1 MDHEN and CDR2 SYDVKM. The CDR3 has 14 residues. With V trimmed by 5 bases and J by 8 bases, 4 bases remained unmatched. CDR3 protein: CASSPRDRGEKLFF. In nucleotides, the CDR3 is TGTGCCAGCAGTCCAAGGGACAGGGGGGAAAAACTGTTTTTT.

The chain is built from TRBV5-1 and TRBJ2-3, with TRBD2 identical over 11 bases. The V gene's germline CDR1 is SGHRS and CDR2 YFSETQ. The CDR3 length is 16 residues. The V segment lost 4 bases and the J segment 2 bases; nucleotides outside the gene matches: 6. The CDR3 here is CASSLPTSGVTDTQYF. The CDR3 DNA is TGCGCCAGCAGCCTTCCGACTAGCGGGGTCACAGATACGCAGTATTTT.

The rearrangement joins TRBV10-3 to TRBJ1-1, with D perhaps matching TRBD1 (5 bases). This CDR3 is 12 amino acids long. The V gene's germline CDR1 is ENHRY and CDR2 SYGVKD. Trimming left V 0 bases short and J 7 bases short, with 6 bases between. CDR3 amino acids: CAISESTDEAFF. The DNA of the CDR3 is TGTGCCATCAGTGAGTCGACAGATGAAGCTTTCTTT.

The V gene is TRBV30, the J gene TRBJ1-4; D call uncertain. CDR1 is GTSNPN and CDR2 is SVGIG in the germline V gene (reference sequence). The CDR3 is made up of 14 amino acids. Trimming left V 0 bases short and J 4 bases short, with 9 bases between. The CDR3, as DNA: TGTGCCTGGAGTGTACGTCAGGATAATGAAAAACTGTTTTTT. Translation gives CAWSVRQDNEKLFF.

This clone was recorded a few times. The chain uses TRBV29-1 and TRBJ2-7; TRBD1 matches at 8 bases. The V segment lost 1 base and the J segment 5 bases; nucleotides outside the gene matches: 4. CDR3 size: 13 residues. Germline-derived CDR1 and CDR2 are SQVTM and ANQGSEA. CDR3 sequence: CSVEGTGINEQYF. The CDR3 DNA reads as TGCAGCGTTGAAGGGACAGGGATCAACGAGCAGTACTTC.

CDR3: CASSPRGDYGYTF. The CDR3 DNA sequence: TGTGCCAGCAGCCCCCGAGGCGACTATGGCTACACCTTC. The chain carries TRBV11-2 and TRBJ1-2; the D is unclear. Trimming pared 5 bases from V and 3 bases from J, leaving 10 bases between. The CDR3 sequence is 13 residues long. CDR1 and CDR2 from the germline V gene are SGHAT and FQNNGV.

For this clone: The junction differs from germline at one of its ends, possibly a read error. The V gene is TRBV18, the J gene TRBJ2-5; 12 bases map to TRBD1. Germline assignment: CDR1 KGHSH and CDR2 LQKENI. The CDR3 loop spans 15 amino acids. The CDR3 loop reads CASSPGTGGLESQYF. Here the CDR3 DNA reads TGTGCCAGCTCACCGGGGACAGGGGGCTTAGAGAGCCAGTACTTC.

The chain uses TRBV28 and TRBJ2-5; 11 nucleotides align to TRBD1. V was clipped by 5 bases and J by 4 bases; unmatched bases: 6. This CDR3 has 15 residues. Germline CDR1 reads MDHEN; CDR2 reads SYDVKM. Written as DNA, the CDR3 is TGTGCCAGCAGTATGCAGGGACAGGGGGTAGAGACCCAGTACTTC. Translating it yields CASSMQGQGVETQYF.

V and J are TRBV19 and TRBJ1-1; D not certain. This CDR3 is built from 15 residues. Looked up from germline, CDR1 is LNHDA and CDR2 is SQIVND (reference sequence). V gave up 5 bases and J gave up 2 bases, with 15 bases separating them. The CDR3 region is CASSPAGRPNTEAFF. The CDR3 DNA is TGTGCCAGTAGTCCCGCCGGGAGGCCCAACACTGAAGCTTTCTTT.

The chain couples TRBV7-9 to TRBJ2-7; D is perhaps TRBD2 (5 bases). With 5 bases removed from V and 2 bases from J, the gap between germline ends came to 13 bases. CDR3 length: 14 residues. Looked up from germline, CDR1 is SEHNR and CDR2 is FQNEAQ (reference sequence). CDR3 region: CASSQGGLTYEQYF. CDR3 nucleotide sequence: TGTGCCAGCAGCCAAGGCGGGCTCACCTACGAGCAGTACTTC.

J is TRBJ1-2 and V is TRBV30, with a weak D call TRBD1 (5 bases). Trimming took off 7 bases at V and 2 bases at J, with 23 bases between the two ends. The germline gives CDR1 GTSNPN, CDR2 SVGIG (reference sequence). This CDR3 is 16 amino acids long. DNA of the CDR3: TGTGCCTCGACTAGGACACGGTTTGGGGAAAACTATGGCTACACCTTC. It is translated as CASTRTRFGENYGYTF.

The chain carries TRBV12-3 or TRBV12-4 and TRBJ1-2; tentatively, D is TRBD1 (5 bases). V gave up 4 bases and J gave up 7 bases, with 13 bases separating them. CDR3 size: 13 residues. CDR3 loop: CASSSGRDFGYTF. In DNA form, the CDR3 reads TGTGCCAGCAGTTCAGGGAGGGACTTTGGCTACACCTTC.